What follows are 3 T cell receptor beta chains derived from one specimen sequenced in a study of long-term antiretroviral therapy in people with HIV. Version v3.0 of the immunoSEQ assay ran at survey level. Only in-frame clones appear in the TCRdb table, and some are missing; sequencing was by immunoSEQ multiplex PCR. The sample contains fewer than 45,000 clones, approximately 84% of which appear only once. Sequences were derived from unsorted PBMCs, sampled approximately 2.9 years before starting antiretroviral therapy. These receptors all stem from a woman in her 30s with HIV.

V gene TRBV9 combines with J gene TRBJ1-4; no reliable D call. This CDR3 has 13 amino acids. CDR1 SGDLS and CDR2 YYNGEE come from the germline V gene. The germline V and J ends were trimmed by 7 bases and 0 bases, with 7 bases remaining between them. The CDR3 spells CASQRATNEKLFF. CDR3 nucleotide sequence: TGTGCCAGCCAGCGGGCAACTAATGAAAAACTGTTTTTT. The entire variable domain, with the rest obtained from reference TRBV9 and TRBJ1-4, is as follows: DSGVTQTPKHLITATGQRVTLRCSPRSGDLSVYWYQQSLDQGLQFLIQYYNGEERAKGNILERFSAQQFPDLHSELNLSSLELGDSALYFCASQRATNEKLFFGSGTQLSVL.

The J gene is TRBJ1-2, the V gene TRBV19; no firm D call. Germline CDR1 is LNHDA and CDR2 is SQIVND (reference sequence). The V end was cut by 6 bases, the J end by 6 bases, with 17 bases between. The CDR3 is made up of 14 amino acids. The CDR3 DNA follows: TGTGCCAGTAGACCCGGCGGGTTCGCGGATGGCTACACCTTC. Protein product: CASRPGGFADGYTF.

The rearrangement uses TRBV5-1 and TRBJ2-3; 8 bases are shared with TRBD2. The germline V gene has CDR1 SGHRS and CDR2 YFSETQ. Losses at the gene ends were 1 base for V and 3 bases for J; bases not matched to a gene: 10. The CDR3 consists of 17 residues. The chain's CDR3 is CASSLNWAGGLTDTQYF. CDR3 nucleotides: TGCGCCAGCAGCTTGAACTGGGCGGGGGGTCTTACAGATACGCAGTATTTT.